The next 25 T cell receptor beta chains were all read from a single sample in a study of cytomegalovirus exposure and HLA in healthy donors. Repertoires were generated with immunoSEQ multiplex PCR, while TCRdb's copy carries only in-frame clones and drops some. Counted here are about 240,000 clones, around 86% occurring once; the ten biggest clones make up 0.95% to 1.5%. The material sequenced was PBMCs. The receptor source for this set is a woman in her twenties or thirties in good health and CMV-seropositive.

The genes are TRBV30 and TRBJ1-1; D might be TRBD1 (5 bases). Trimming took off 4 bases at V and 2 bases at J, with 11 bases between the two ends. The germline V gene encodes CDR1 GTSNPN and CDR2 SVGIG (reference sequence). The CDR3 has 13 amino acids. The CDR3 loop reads CAWTGHFNTEAFF. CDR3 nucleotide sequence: TGTGCCTGGACAGGACACTTTAACACTGAAGCTTTCTTT.

The CDR3 DNA follows: TGTGCCAGCAGCTTGGGACAGCCAAACTCTGGAAACACCATATATTTT. As protein: CASSLGQPNSGNTIYF. The genes are TRBV5-4 and TRBJ1-3; tentatively, D is TRBD1 (5 bases). This CDR3 is 16 amino acids long. CDR1 and CDR2 (germline): SGHNT, YYREEE (reference sequence). V shed 0 bases and J shed 0 bases, with 10 bases lying between them. The variable domain in full, completed from reference TRBV5-4 and TRBJ1-3, reads ETGVTQSPTHLIKTRGQQVTLRCSSQSGHNTVSWYQQALGQGPQFIFQYYREEENGRGNFPPRFSGLQFPNYSSELNVNALELDDSALYLCASSLGQPNSGNTIYFGEGSWLTVV.

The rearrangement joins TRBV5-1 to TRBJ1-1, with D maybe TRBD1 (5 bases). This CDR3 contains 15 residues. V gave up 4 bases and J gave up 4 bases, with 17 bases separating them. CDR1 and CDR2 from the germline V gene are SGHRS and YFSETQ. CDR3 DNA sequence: TGCGCCAGCAGCCCGAGTCAGGGAAGTGGCACTGAAGCTTTCTTT. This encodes CASSPSQGSGTEAFF. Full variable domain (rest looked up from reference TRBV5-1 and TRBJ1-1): KAGVTQTPRYLIKTRGQQVTLSCSPISGHRSVSWYQQTPGQGLQFLFEYFSETQRNKGNFPGRFSGRQFSNSRSEMNVSTLELGDSALYLCASSPSQGSGTEAFFGQGTRLTVV.

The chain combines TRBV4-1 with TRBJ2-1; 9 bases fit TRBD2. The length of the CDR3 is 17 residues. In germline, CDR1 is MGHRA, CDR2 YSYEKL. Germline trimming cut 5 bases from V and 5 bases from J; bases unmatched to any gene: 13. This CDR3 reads CASSKESGLARDNEQFF. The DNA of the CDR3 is TGCGCCAGCAGCAAGGAATCAGGACTAGCGAGAGACAATGAGCAGTTCTTC.

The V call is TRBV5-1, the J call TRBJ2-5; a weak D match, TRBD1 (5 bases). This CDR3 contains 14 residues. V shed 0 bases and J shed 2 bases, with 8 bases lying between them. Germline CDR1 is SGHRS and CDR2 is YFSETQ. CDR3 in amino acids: CASSLGTPQETQYF. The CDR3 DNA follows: TGCGCCAGCAGCTTGGGGACACCTCAAGAGACCCAGTACTTC.

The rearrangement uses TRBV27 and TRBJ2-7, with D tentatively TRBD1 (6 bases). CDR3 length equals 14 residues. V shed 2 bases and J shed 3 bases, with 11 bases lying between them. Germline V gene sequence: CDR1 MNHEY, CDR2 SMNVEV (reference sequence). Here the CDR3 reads CASSLRGTLYEQYF. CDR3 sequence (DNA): TGTGCCAGCAGTTTAAGGGGGACCCTCTACGAGCAGTACTTC.

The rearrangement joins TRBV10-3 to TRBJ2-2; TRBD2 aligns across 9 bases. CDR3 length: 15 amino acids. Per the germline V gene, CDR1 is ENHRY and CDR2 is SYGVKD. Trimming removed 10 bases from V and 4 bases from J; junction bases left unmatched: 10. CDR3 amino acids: CATGLASPPTGELFF. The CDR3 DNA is TGTGCCACCGGACTAGCGTCCCCCCCCACCGGGGAGCTGTTTTTT.

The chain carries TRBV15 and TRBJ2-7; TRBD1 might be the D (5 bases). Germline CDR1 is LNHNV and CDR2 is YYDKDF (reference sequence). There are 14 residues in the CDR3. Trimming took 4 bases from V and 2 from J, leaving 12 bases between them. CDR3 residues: CATSNLDSPYEQYF. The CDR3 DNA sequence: TGTGCCACCAGCAACCTCGACAGCCCCTACGAGCAGTACTTC.

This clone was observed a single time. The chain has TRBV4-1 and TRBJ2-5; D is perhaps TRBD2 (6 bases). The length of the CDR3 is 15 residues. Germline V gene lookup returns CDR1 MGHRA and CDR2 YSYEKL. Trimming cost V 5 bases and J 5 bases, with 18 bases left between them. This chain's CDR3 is CASSSGVQKGETQYF. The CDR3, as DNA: TGCGCCAGCAGCTCGGGGGTACAGAAAGGGGAGACCCAGTACTTC.

The CDR3 here is CASSPTTQAGAQYF. The DNA for the CDR3 is TGTGCCAGCAGCCCTACAACCCAGGCGGGGGCCCAGTACTTC. This chain joins TRBV2 and TRBJ2-5; 7 bases line up with TRBD2. The V segment lost 6 bases and the J segment 9 bases; nucleotides outside the gene matches: 13. From germline, CDR1 is SNHLY and CDR2 FYNNEI. The CDR3 covers 14 residues.

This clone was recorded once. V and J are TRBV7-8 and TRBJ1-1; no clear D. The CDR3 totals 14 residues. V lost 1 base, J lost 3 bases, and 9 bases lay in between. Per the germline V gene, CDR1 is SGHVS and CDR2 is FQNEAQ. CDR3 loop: CASSLGGRDTEAFF. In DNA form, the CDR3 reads TGTGCCAGCAGCTTAGGAGGGCGCGACACTGAAGCTTTCTTT.

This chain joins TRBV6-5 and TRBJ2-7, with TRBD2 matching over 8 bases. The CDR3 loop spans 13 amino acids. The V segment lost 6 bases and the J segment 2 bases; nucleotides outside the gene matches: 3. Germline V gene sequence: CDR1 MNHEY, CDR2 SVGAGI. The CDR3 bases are TGTGCCAGCAGACGGGGACTAGCCTACGAGCAGTACTTC. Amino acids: CASRRGLAYEQYF.

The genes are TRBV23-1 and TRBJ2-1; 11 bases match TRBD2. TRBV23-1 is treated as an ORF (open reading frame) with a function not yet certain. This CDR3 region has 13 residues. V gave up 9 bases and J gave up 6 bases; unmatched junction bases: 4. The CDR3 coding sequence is TGCGCCAGACTAGCGGGAGCTTGCAATGAGCAGTTCTTC. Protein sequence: CARLAGACNEQFF.

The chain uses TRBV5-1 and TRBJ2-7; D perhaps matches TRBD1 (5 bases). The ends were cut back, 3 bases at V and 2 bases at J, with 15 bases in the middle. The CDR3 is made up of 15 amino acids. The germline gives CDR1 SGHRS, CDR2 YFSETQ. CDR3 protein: CASSSDAGSPYEQYF. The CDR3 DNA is TGCGCCAGCAGCTCGGACGCAGGGTCCCCCTACGAGCAGTACTTC.

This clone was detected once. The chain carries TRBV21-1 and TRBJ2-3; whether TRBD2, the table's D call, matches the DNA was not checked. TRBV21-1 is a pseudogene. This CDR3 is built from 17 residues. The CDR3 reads CASSKVPKRVNTDTQYF. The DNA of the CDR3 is TGTGCCAGCAGCAAAGTTCCCAAGCGGGTGAACACAGATACGCAGTATTTT.

CDR3 residues: CASSPRLAGEGEQYF. In DNA, the CDR3 is TGCGCCAGCAGTCCCCGACTAGCGGGAGAAGGGGAGCAGTACTTC. V usage is TRBV5-1 and J usage is TRBJ2-7, with TRBD2 matching 12 bases. This CDR3 region has 15 residues. With V trimmed by 5 bases and J by 7 bases, 10 bases remained unmatched. CDR1 is SGHRS and CDR2 is YFSETQ in the germline V gene.

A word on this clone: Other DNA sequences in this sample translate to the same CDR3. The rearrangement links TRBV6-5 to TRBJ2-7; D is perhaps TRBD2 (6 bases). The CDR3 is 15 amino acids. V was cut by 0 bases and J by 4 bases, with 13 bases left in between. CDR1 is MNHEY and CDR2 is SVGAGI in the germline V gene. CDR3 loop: CASSYSWDLSYEQYF. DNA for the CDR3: TGTGCCAGCAGTTACTCGTGGGACTTAAGTTACGAGCAGTACTTC.

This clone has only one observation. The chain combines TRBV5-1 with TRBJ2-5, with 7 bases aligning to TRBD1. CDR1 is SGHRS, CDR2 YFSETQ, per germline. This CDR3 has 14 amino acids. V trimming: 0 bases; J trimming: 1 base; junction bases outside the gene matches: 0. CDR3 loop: CASSLEGAQETQYF. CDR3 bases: TGCGCCAGCAGCTTGGAGGGGGCCCAAGAGACCCAGTACTTC.

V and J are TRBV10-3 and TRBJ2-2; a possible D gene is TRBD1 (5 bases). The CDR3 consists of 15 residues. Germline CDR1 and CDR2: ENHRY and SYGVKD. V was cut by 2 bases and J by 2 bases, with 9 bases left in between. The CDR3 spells CAISELTANTGELFF. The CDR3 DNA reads TGTGCCATCAGTGAGCTGACAGCAAACACCGGGGAGCTGTTTTTT.

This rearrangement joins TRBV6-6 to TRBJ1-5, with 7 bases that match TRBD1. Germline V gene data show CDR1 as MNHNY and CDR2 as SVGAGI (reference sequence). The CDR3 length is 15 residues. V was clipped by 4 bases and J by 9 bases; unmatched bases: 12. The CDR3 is CASSFTPGGGWPQHF. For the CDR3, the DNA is TGTGCCAGCAGTTTCACCCCAGGGGGAGGTTGGCCCCAGCATTTT.

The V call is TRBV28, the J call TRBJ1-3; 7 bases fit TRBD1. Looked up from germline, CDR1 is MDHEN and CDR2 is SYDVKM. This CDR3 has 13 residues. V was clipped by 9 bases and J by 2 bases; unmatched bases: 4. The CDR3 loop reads CASRQGAGNTIYF. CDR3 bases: TGTGCCAGTAGACAGGGAGCTGGAAACACCATATATTTT.

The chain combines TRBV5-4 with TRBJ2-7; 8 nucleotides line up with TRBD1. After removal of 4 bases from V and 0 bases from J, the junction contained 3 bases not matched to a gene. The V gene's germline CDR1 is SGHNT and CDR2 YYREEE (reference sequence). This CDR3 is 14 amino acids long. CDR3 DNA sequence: TGTGCCAGCAGCCCGACAGGGGTCTCCTACGAGCAGTACTTC. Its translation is CASSPTGVSYEQYF.

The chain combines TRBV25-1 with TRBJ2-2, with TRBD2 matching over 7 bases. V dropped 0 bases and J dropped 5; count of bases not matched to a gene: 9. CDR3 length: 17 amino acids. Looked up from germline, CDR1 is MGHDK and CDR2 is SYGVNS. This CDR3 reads CASSEYFREDATGELFF. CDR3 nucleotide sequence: TGTGCCAGCAGTGAATATTTCCGGGAGGATGCTACCGGGGAGCTGTTTTTT.

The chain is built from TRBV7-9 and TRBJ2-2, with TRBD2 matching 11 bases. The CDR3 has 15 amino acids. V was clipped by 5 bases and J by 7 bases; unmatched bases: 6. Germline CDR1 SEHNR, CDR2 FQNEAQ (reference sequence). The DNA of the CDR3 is TGTGCCAGCAGCAGGATAGGGACTAGCGGCGGGGAGCTGTTTTTT. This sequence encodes CASSRIGTSGGELFF.

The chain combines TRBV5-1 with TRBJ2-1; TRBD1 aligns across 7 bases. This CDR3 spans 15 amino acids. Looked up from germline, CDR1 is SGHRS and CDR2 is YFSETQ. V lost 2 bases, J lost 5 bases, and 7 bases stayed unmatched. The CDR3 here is CASSFLLGQNNEQFF. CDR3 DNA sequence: TGCGCCAGCAGCTTTCTCTTGGGACAGAACAATGAGCAGTTCTTC. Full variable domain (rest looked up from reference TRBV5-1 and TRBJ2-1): KAGVTQTPRYLIKTRGQQVTLSCSPISGHRSVSWYQQTPGQGLQFLFEYFSETQRNKGNFPGRFSGRQFSNSRSEMNVSTLELGDSALYLCASSFLLGQNNEQFFGPGTRLTVL.